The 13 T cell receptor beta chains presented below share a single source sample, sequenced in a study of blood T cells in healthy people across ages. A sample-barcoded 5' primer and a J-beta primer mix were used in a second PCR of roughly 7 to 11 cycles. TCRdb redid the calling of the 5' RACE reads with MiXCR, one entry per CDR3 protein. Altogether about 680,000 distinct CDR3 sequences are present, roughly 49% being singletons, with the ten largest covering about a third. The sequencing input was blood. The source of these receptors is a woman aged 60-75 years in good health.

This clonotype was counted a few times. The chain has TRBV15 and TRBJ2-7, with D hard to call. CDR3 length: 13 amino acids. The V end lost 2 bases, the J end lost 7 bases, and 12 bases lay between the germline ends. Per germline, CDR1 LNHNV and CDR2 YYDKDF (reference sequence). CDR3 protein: CATSRPGSWEQYF. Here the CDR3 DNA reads TGTGCCACCAGCAGACCGGGTTCCTGGGAGCAGTACTTC.

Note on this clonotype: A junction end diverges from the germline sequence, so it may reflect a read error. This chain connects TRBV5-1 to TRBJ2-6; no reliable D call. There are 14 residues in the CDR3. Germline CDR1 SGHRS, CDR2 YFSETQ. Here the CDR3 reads CAGSSLLGANVLTF. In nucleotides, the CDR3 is TGCGCCGGCAGCTCCTTACTGGGGGCCAACGTCCTGACTTTC. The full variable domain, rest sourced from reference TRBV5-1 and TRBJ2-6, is KAGVTQTPRYLIKTRGQQVTLSCSPISGHRSVSWYQQTPGQGLQFLFEYFSETQRNKGNFPGRFSGRQFSNSRSEMNVSTLELGDSALYLCAGSSLLGANVLTFGAGSRLTVL.

The CDR3, as DNA: TGCAGCTCCGGTCCGAGGACTAGCTCCTACGAGCAGTACTTC. Translation gives CSSGPRTSSYEQYF. This chain joins TRBV20-1 and TRBJ2-7; 7 bases align to TRBD2. This CDR3 has 14 residues. CDR1 and CDR2 from the germline V gene are DFQATT and SNEGSKA (reference sequence).

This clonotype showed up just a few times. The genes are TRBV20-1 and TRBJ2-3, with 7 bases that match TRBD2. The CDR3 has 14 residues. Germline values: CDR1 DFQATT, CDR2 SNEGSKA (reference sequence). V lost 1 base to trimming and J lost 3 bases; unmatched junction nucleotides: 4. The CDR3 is CSARGGSWTDTQYF. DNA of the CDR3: TGCAGTGCTAGAGGCGGGAGTTGGACAGATACGCAGTATTTT.

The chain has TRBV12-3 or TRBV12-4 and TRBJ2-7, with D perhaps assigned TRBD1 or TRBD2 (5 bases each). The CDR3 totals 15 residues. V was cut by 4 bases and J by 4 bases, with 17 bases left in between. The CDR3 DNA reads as TGTGCCAGCAGTTCCCCCCCGAGGGGCACTTACGAGCAGTACTTC. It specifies CASSSPPRGTYEQYF.

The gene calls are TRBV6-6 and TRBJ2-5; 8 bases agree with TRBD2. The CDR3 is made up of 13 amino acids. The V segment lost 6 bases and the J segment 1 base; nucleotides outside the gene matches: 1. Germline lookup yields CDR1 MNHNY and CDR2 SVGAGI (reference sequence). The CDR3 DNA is TGTGCCAGCAGGACTAGCGCCCAAGAGACCCAGTACTTC. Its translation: CASRTSAQETQYF.

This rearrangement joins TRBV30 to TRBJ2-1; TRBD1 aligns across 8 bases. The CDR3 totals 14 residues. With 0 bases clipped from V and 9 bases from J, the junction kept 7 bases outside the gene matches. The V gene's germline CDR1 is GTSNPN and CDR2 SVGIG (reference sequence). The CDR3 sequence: CAWSVDRGYGEQFF. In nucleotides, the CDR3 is TGTGCCTGGAGTGTAGACAGGGGTTATGGTGAGCAGTTCTTC.

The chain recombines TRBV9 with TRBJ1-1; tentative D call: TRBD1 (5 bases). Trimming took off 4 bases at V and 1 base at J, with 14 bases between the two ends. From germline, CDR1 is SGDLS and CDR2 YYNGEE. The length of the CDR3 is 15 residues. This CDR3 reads CASSPQGGGNTEAFF. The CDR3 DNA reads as TGTGCCAGCAGCCCCCAAGGTGGGGGGAACACTGAAGCTTTCTTT.

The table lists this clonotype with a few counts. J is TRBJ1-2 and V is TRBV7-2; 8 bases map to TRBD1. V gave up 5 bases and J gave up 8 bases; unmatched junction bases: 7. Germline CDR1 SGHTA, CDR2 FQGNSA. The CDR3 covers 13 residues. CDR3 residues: CASSLDRDKGYTF. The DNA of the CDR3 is TGTGCCAGCAGCCTGGACAGGGATAAAGGCTACACCTTC.

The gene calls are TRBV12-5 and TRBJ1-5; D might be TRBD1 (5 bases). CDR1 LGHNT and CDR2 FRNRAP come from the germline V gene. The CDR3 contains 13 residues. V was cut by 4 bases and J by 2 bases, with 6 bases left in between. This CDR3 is CASGSGGNQPQHF. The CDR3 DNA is TGTGCTAGTGGTTCGGGGGGCAATCAGCCCCAGCATTTT.

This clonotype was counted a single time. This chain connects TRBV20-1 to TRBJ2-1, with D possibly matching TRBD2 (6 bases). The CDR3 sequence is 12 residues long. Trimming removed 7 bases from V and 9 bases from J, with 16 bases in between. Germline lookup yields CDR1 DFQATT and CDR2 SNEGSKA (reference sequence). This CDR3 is CSGTGLWGEQFF. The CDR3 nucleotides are TGCAGTGGCACGGGACTTTGGGGTGAGCAGTTCTTC.

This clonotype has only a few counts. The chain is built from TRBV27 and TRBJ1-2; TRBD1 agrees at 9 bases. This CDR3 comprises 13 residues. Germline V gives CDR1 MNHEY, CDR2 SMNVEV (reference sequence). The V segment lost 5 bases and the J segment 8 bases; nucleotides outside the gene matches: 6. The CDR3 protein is CASSGDRDRGYTF. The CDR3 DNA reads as TGTGCCAGCAGTGGGGACAGGGACCGCGGCTACACCTTC.

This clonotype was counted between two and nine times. CDR3 nucleotide sequence: TGCGCCAGCAGCCCCGGACAGGAAAATGAAAAACTGTTTTTT. This encodes CASSPGQENEKLFF. V usage is TRBV5-1 and J usage is TRBJ1-4, with TRBD1 matching 7 bases. The ends lost 4 bases at V and 5 bases at J; junction bases unmatched: 5. Germline V gene data show CDR1 as SGHRS and CDR2 as YFSETQ. The CDR3 is made up of 14 amino acids.